This TCR beta chain is drawn from a study of identical twins. TCRdb independently ran MiXCR on the 5' RACE reads; one entry per CDR3 protein. The sample records more than 250,000 distinct CDR3 sequences, about 8.3% being singletons. Only a few counts were recorded for this clonotype. This sample was shared with a second study, whose subject was yellow fever vaccine responses in identical twins. That paper states: Reports say the vaccine T cell response in twins looked partly convergent and partly personalized.

Material: memory (CD45RO+) T cells sorted from blood. The clonotype was recovered from a woman younger than 30 in good health.

This CDR3 reads CASSPAIVGYTF. Written as DNA, the CDR3 is TGTGCCAGCAGTCCAGCGATAGTTGGCTACACCTTC. This sequence joins TRBV12-3 or TRBV12-4 and TRBJ1-2; no definite D call. CDR3 size: 12 residues. Trimming took off 5 bases at V and 7 bases at J, with 11 bases between the two ends.